One and the same sample provided the 18 T cell receptor beta chains below, sequenced in a study of T-cell memory formation after mild COVID-19. MiXCR, run by TCRdb on the 5' RACE reads, gives a single entry per CDR3 protein. The table lists 560,000 or so distinct CDR3 sequences, roughly 17% of them singletons. The sequenced sample consisted of PBMCs or a T cell subset sorted from them (not recorded which). All receptors derive from an adult woman who had mild COVID-19 (a few samples of this study predate the infection). Cell type and time point are not known.

This clonotype was seen a few times. J is TRBJ1-3 and V is TRBV7-9; 8 bases match TRBD1. This CDR3 has 16 amino acids. V shed 3 bases, J shed 1 base, and the junction held 5 bases outside the gene matches. Germline V CDR1 and CDR2: SEHNR, FQNEAQ (reference sequence). The CDR3 loop is CASSFRGRQSGNTIYF. The CDR3 nucleotides are TGTGCCAGCAGCTTCAGGGGGCGACAGTCTGGAAACACCATATATTTT. Complete variable domain (other parts from reference TRBV7-9 and TRBJ1-3): DTGVSQNPRHKITKRGQNVTFRCDPISEHNRLYWYRQTLGQGPEFLTYFQNEAQLEKSRLLSDRFSAERPKGSFSTLEIQRTEQGDSAMYLCASSFRGRQSGNTIYFGEGSWLTVV.

About this clonotype itself: A read error may produce the germline difference seen at one junction end. This chain connects TRBV4-1 to TRBJ2-7, with unresolved D. Germline V gene data show CDR1 as MGHRA and CDR2 as YSYEKL. CDR3 length equals 15 residues. DNA for the CDR3: TGCCCCAGAGTGGGGTTCGTTACCGACTCCTACGAGCAGTACTTC. Amino acids: CPRVGFVTDSYEQYF.

The sample holds many counts of this clonotype. The rearrangement joins TRBV20-1 to TRBJ2-2; 10 nucleotides line up with TRBD1. Per the germline V gene, CDR1 is DFQATT and CDR2 is SNEGSKA (reference sequence). J was trimmed by 7 bases and V by 6 bases; bases with no gene match: 11. This CDR3 spans 15 amino acids. The CDR3 region is CSATTTGGMGGELFF. The CDR3 DNA follows: TGCAGTGCAACTACGACAGGGGGCATGGGCGGGGAGCTGTTTTTT.

J is TRBJ1-4 and V is TRBV29-1, with 8 bases fitting TRBD1. V trimming: 6 bases; J trimming: 3 bases; junction bases outside the gene matches: 6. The germline V gene encodes CDR1 SQVTM and CDR2 ANQGSEA. The CDR3 spans 14 residues. The CDR3 sequence: CSVGDRIANEKLFF. The CDR3 DNA reads TGCAGCGTGGGGGACAGGATTGCTAATGAAAAACTGTTTTTT.

A word on this clonotype: A read error may be the cause here, since a much bigger clone is one base away. This rearrangement joins TRBV18 to TRBJ2-1, with 7 bases that match TRBD2. In germline, CDR1 is KGHSH, CDR2 LQKENI. The CDR3 covers 15 residues. In DNA form, the CDR3 reads TGTGCCAGCTCAGTCACGGGGAGGGATGAGAATGATCAGTTCTTC. Amino acids: CASSVTGRDENDQFF.

In its sample, this clonotype was seen a few times. V and J are TRBV7-9 and TRBJ2-3; D not certain. Deletions cut 6 bases from V and 0 bases from J, with 7 bases between. There are 13 residues in the CDR3. Germline lookup yields CDR1 SEHNR and CDR2 FQNEAQ (reference sequence). CDR3 DNA: TGTGCCAGCAGATTCACAAGCACAGATACGCAGTATTTT. Amino acid sequence: CASRFTSTDTQYF. The full variable domain, completed using reference TRBV7-9 and TRBJ2-3, is DTGVSQNPRHKITKRGQNVTFRCDPISEHNRLYWYRQTLGQGPEFLTYFQNEAQLEKSRLLSDRFSAERPKGSFSTLEIQRTEQGDSAMYLCASRFTSTDTQYFGPGTRLTVL.

In its sample, this clonotype was seen a few times. The chain uses TRBV12-3 or TRBV12-4 and TRBJ1-2; the D is unclear. Trimming removed 7 bases at V and 3 bases at J, with 18 bases between. The CDR3 spans 15 residues. The CDR3 reads CASTPSHGVDYGYTF. DNA for the CDR3: TGTGCCAGCACCCCAAGTCATGGGGTGGACTATGGCTACACCTTC.

The CDR3 DNA is TGTGCCAGCAGCGTTAGTTCAGGGACCAACGAGCAGTACTTC. It is translated as CASSVSSGTNEQYF. The chain recombines TRBV9 with TRBJ2-7; either TRBD1 or TRBD2 may fit D (5 bases each). V was pared by 2 bases and J by 5 bases, with 14 bases between. From germline, CDR1 is SGDLS and CDR2 YYNGEE. The CDR3 consists of 14 residues.

This chain joins TRBV12-3 or TRBV12-4 and TRBJ2-2, with D uncertain. V was cut by 6 bases and J by 2 bases, with 10 bases left in between. The CDR3 totals 14 residues. CDR3 in DNA: TGTGCCAGCAGCCCCGCAGAAAACACCGGGGAGCTGTTTTTT. Amino acids: CASSPAENTGELFF.

This clonotype has just a few counts. This rearrangement joins TRBV12-3 or TRBV12-4 to TRBJ2-2, with D possibly TRBD1 on 6 matching bases. The CDR3 loop spans 15 amino acids. V gave up 3 bases and J gave up 4 bases, with 12 bases separating them. This CDR3 reads CASSLGARSTGELFF. CDR3 DNA sequence: TGTGCCAGCAGTTTGGGGGCGCGGAGCACCGGGGAGCTGTTTTTT.

This clonotype occurred a few times. The rearrangement links TRBV4-1 to TRBJ1-5; the D gene is possibly TRBD1 (6 bases). Germline loops: CDR1 MGHRA, CDR2 YSYEKL. Trimming shortened V by 0 bases and J by 5 bases, and 17 bases separated the two germline ends. CDR3 size: 17 residues. The CDR3 DNA reads as TGCGCCAGCAGCCAAGATTCGGACAGTTCCTACTATCAGCCCCAGCATTTT. Encoded protein: CASSQDSDSSYYQPQHF.

This clonotype was picked up a small number of times. This sequence joins TRBV29-1 and TRBJ2-1; no firm D call. The CDR3 extends over 13 amino acids. V lost 7 bases and J lost 6, with 16 bases in between. CDR1 SQVTM and CDR2 ANQGSEA come from the germline V gene. As DNA, the CDR3 is TGCAGCGGAGGACCAAGAGGTCTCAATGAGCAGTTCTTC. This gives the protein CSGGPRGLNEQFF.

This clonotype was observed a handful of times. The CDR3 loop is CATKGAISEKLFF. The CDR3 nucleotides read TGTGCCACCAAGGGGGCGATCAGTGAAAAACTGTTTTTT. This chain connects TRBV6-1 to TRBJ1-4, with 7 positions matching TRBD1. CDR3 size: 13 residues. Trimming at V came to 10 bases and at J to 7 bases, leaving 9 bases not matched to a gene. The germline V gene has CDR1 MNHNS and CDR2 SASEGT.

The V gene is TRBV11-2, the J gene TRBJ2-7; 9 nucleotides agree with TRBD2. There are 16 residues in the CDR3. Germline loops: CDR1 SGHAT, CDR2 FQNNGV. J was trimmed by 7 bases and V by 2 bases; bases with no gene match: 12. CDR3 coding DNA: TGTGCCAGCAGCTTATTAGCGGGAGCACCCGTGGGGGAGCAGTACTTC. It yields the protein CASSLLAGAPVGEQYF.

This clonotype was seen only a few times. This chain uses TRBV12-3 or TRBV12-4 with TRBJ1-1; D not resolved. This CDR3 is built from 14 residues. Trimming left V 2 bases short and J 4 bases short, with 11 bases between. The CDR3 DNA reads as TGTGCCAGCAGTTTACTAGTAACGGGCACTGAAGCTTTCTTT. Amino acid sequence: CASSLLVTGTEAFF.

The chain recombines TRBV7-9 with TRBJ2-2, with 7 positions matching TRBD1. In germline, CDR1 is SEHNR, CDR2 FQNEAQ (reference sequence). V lost 0 bases and J lost 7; bases outside the gene matches: 8. This CDR3 has 16 amino acids. The CDR3 is CASSLALTGTNGELFF. As DNA, the CDR3 is TGTGCCAGCAGCTTAGCGCTGACAGGGACCAACGGGGAGCTGTTTTTT.

This clonotype was recorded a few times. This rearrangement joins TRBV12-3 or TRBV12-4 to TRBJ1-3; D call uncertain. The length of the CDR3 is 13 residues. Trimming removed 6 bases from V and 4 bases from J, with 10 bases in between. DNA of the CDR3: TGTGCCAGCAGCTTCGACCCCGGAAACACCATATATTTT. Translated: CASSFDPGNTIYF.

This clonotype was counted a few times. J is TRBJ1-1 and V is TRBV7-8; 7 bases align to TRBD1. The CDR3 spans 17 residues. V trimming: 0 bases; J trimming: 2 bases; junction bases outside the gene matches: 9. Germline V gene lookup returns CDR1 SGHVS and CDR2 FQNEAQ. CDR3 residues: CASSLALTGSTNTEAFF. The CDR3 DNA reads as TGTGCCAGCAGCTTAGCGTTGACAGGGTCGACTAACACTGAAGCTTTCTTT.